What follows describes a single T cell receptor beta chain. Its antigen is as yet unknown. J lost 4 bases, V lost 2 bases, and 6 bases had no gene match. This CDR3 has 15 residues. A 5'RACE reaction primed in the constant segment made cDNA libraries of TCR alpha and TCR beta, and these carried sample barcodes and UMIs. TCRdb fed the 5' RACE reads into MiXCR, producing one record per CDR3 protein. The table includes more than 400,000 distinct CDR3 sequences, about 18% detected once. This sample is drawn from a study of T-cell memory formation after mild COVID-19. Study observations and caveats: Prior to infection, memory already included some responding clones, suggesting cross-reactive memory joined. Clonal second-wave expansions that peaked on day 37 had unconfirmed SARS-CoV-2 specificity. Shrinking CD4+ clones were chiefly CM and EM; CD8+ ones were chiefly EMRA.

The sequence was obtained from an adult woman who had mild COVID-19 (a few samples of this study predate the infection). Cell type and time point are not known. Material for sequencing was PBMCs or a T cell subset sorted from them (not recorded which). This chain links TRBV12-3 or TRBV12-4 with TRBJ2-3; 7 bases fit TRBD2. CDR3: CASSLSAGVADTQYF. DNA of the CDR3: TGTGCCAGCAGTTTATCCGCGGGAGTGGCAGATACGCAGTATTTT.